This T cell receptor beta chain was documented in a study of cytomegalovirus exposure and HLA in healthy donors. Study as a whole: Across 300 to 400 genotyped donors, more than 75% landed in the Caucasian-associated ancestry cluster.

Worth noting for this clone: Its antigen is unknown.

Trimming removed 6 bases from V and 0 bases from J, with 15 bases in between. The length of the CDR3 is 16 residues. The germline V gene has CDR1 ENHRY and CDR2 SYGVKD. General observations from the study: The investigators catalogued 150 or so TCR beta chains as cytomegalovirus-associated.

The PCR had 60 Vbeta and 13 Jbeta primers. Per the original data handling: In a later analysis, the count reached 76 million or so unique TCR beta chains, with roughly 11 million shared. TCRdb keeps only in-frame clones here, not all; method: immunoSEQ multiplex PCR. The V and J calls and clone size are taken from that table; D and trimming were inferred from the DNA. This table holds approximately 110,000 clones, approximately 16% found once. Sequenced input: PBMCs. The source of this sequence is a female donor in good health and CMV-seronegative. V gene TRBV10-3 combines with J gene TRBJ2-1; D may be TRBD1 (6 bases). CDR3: CAISPGHIDSYNEQFF. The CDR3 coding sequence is TGTGCCATCAGCCCGGGACACATTGACTCCTACAATGAGCAGTTCTTC.